One and the same sample provided the 16 T cell receptor beta chains below, sequenced in a study of control samples from healthy donors and cancer patients. The data were produced by immunoSEQ multiplex PCR, yet TCRdb's version contains in-frame clones alone and is incomplete. The sample has tens of thousands of clones, over 85% seen once; the top ten hold roughly a quarter. Sequencing was performed on PBMCs. The receptor source for this set is a woman aged 45 to 65 with head and neck cancer.

V gene TRBV5-4 combines with J gene TRBJ2-1, with a tentative D call TRBD1 (5 bases). Germline values: CDR1 SGHNT, CDR2 YYREEE (reference sequence). Deletions cut 4 bases from V and 2 bases from J, with 10 bases between. The CDR3 is made up of 14 amino acids. CDR3 sequence: CASSAGKPYNEQFF. Written as DNA, the CDR3 is TGTGCCAGCAGCGCAGGGAAACCCTACAATGAGCAGTTCTTC.

The V gene is TRBV6-1, the J gene TRBJ1-2; no reliable D call. Trimming stripped 1 base from V and 4 bases from J, with 13 bases between. This CDR3 has 15 amino acids. In germline, CDR1 is MNHNS, CDR2 SASEGT. CDR3 residues: CASSEGAALAYGYTF. In DNA form, the CDR3 reads TGTGCCAGCAGTGAAGGGGCAGCCTTAGCCTATGGCTACACCTTC.

The rearrangement joins TRBV7-2 to TRBJ1-1; D possibly corresponds to TRBD1 (5 bases). Germline CDR1 and CDR2: SGHTA and FQGNSA. The CDR3 spans 14 residues. Trimming pared 2 bases from V and 0 bases from J, leaving 7 bases between. The CDR3, as DNA: TGTGCCAGCAGCTTAACGGACATGAACACTGAAGCTTTCTTT. Encoded protein: CASSLTDMNTEAFF.

The chain carries TRBV12-3 or TRBV12-4 and TRBJ1-4; D unresolved. CDR3 length: 11 amino acids. Trimming removed 3 bases from V and 8 bases from J, with 4 bases in between. CDR3 sequence: CASSFGEKLFF. The CDR3 DNA reads TGTGCCAGCAGTTTTGGAGAAAAACTGTTTTTT.

The J gene is TRBJ1-1, the V gene TRBV7-3; perhaps TRBD1 as D (5 bases). Germline CDR1 SGHTA, CDR2 FQGTGA. V lost 3 bases, J lost 4 bases, and 9 bases lay in between. This CDR3 has 13 amino acids. CDR3 sequence reads: CASSFTTATEAFF. The DNA of the CDR3 is TGTGCCAGCAGCTTTACGACAGCCACTGAAGCTTTCTTT.

The chain recombines TRBV28 with TRBJ2-1; TRBD2 agrees at 7 bases. Unmatched junction bases numbered 7, after V lost 3 bases and J lost 5 bases. The germline CDR1 and CDR2 sequences are MDHEN and SYDVKM. The CDR3 extends over 15 amino acids. CDR3 in amino acids: CASSFGASGDNEQFF. In DNA form, the CDR3 reads TGTGCCAGCAGTTTTGGGGCTAGCGGTGACAATGAGCAGTTCTTC.

This clone was seen only once. CDR3: CASSQDPLDRATGELFF. The DNA for the CDR3 is TGCGCCAGCAGCCAAGATCCCCTTGACAGGGCCACCGGGGAGCTGTTTTTT. The chain combines TRBV4-1 with TRBJ2-2; 7 bases match TRBD1. Trimming cost V 0 bases and J 4 bases; bases outside gene matches: 8. Germline CDR1 is MGHRA and CDR2 is YSYEKL. This CDR3 has 17 residues.

The chain uses TRBV5-1 and TRBJ2-1, with 10 bases lining up with TRBD2. Germline CDR1 reads SGHRS; CDR2 reads YFSETQ. With V trimmed by 3 bases and J by 5 bases, 11 bases remained unmatched. The length of the CDR3 is 17 residues. Here the CDR3 DNA reads TGCGCCAGCAGCTACCCCTTAGGGACTAGCGAAGACAATGAGCAGTTCTTC. Its translation is CASSYPLGTSEDNEQFF.

The rearrangement uses TRBV2 and TRBJ1-2; D remains unclear. The CDR3 is 16 residues long. The germline CDR1 and CDR2 sequences are SNHLY and FYNNEI. Trimming took off 4 bases at V and 6 bases at J, with 21 bases between the two ends. CDR3 sequence reads: CASSGGLRSVAHGYTF. In nucleotides, the CDR3 is TGTGCCAGCAGTGGAGGCCTAAGATCCGTTGCGCATGGCTACACCTTC.

This clone was recorded a few times. The chain links TRBV10-3 to TRBJ2-3, with 9 bases lining up with TRBD2. Losses at the gene ends were 8 bases for V and 2 bases for J; bases not matched to a gene: 5. The CDR3 has 14 residues. CDR1 and CDR2 (germline): ENHRY, SYGVKD. CDR3 region: CAIRPSGVTDTQYF. Here the CDR3 DNA reads TGTGCCATCCGGCCTAGCGGGGTCACAGATACGCAGTATTTT.

This clone was seen only a few times. V is TRBV29-1 and J is TRBJ1-1, with 8 bases identical to TRBD1. V lost 6 bases, J lost 5 bases, and 8 bases stayed unmatched. The CDR3 length is 13 residues. The germline gives CDR1 SQVTM, CDR2 ANQGSEA. CDR3 in DNA: TGCAGCGTCTTAAAACAGGGGGGAACTGAAGCTTTCTTT. Amino acids: CSVLKQGGTEAFF.

The count of this clone is one. The chain recombines TRBV18 with TRBJ2-6, with unresolved D. CDR3 length equals 18 residues. CDR1 and CDR2 from the germline V gene are KGHSH and LQKENI. Trimming pared 3 bases from V and 0 bases from J, leaving 15 bases between. CDR3 region: CASSPLTPESSGANVLTF. DNA for the CDR3: TGTGCCAGCTCACCTTTGACTCCCGAGAGCTCTGGGGCCAACGTCCTGACTTTC.

The V gene is TRBV18, the J gene TRBJ2-1, with a tentative D call TRBD2 (6 bases). Germline loops: CDR1 KGHSH, CDR2 LQKENI. V was pared by 3 bases and J by 8 bases, with 11 bases between. CDR3 size: 13 residues. The CDR3 here is CASSPPGVHEQFF. The CDR3 bases are TGTGCCAGCTCACCTCCGGGGGTCCATGAGCAGTTCTTC. Full variable domain (outside the CDR3, taken from reference TRBV18 and TRBJ2-1): NAGVMQNPRHLVRRRGQEARLRCSPMKGHSHVYWYRQLPEEGLKFMVYLQKENIIDESGMPKERFSAEFPKEGPSILRIQQVVRGDSAAYFCASSPPGVHEQFFGPGTRLTVL.

CDR3 nucleotide sequence: TGTGCCAGTAGTACCAGGGCTGGGCCCCTTGAGGATAATTCACCCCTCCACTTT. Protein product: CASSTRAGPLEDNSPLHF. The chain couples TRBV19 to TRBJ1-6, with D possibly being TRBD1 (5 bases). The CDR3 runs to 18 residues. V lost 4 bases and J lost 5, with 21 bases in between. CDR1 is LNHDA and CDR2 is SQIVND in the germline V gene (reference sequence).

CDR3 in DNA: TGCGCCAGCAGCTTGGGTGGTGGGGCATGGGATGAAGCTTTCTTT. Translation gives CASSLGGGAWDEAFF. J is TRBJ1-1 and V is TRBV5-1, with a weak D call TRBD1 (5 bases). Trimming shortened V by 0 bases and J by 7 bases, and 16 bases separated the two germline ends. The CDR3 contains 15 residues. Germline V gene data show CDR1 as SGHRS and CDR2 as YFSETQ. The whole variable domain, remainder taken from reference TRBV5-1 and TRBJ1-1, is KAGVTQTPRYLIKTRGQQVTLSCSPISGHRSVSWYQQTPGQGLQFLFEYFSETQRNKGNFPGRFSGRQFSNSRSEMNVSTLELGDSALYLCASSLGGGAWDEAFFGQGTRLTVV.

The rearrangement joins TRBV27 to TRBJ2-7; 8 nucleotides agree with TRBD1. This CDR3 is built from 14 residues. The junction had 5 bases not matched to a gene; V was cut back by 1 base and J by 6 bases. The germline gives CDR1 MNHEY, CDR2 SMNVEV (reference sequence). The CDR3 loop is CASSLYSGGGEQYF. The CDR3 DNA reads as TGTGCCAGCAGTTTATATTCAGGGGGCGGCGAGCAGTACTTC.